The 26 T cell receptor beta chains below all came from one sample that was sequenced in a study of identical twins (TCRdb year 2016). Library preparation was by 5' RACE. Sequencing used an Illumina HiSeq 2000. TCRdb redid the processing of the public reads, applying fastp at Q25 and MiXCR, and retained in-frame beta chains. Rows are combined by CDR3 protein, so each entry shows the most common genes and DNA. In all, the sample holds around 290,000 distinct CDR3 sequences, and roughly 9.7% of those were seen once. The top ten constitute 7% to 8.5% of the sample. Separately, the same data were catalogued under a study of yellow fever vaccine responses in identical twins.

The sample comprised CD8+ T cells sorted from blood. These receptors were taken from a woman younger than 35 in good health.

This clonotype appeared many times. The rearrangement links TRBV14 to TRBJ2-7; unclear D gene. V was pared by 1 base and J by 3 bases, with 4 bases between. The CDR3 spans 12 residues. Germline assignment: CDR1 SGHDN and CDR2 FVKESK. CDR3 in amino acids: CASSQVLYEQYF. Written as DNA, the CDR3 is TGTGCCAGCAGCCAAGTGCTCTACGAGCAGTACTTC.

This chain connects TRBV2 to TRBJ2-6, with 7 bases matching TRBD1. The germline V gene has CDR1 SNHLY and CDR2 FYNNEI. The junction had 4 bases not matched to a gene; V was cut back by 8 bases and J by 3 bases. The CDR3 extends over 14 amino acids. The CDR3 protein is CASPDRVGANVLTF. CDR3 bases: TGTGCCAGCCCTGACAGGGTTGGGGCCAACGTCCTGACTTTC.

This clonotype was picked up many times. V is TRBV3-1 and J is TRBJ1-2; TRBD1 is a possible D gene (6 bases). V dropped 0 bases and J dropped 2 bases, with 7 bases sitting between them. Germline loops: CDR1 LGHDT, CDR2 YNNKEL (reference sequence). The CDR3 consists of 14 residues. This CDR3 is CASSQDTGNYGYTF. The CDR3 DNA reads TGTGCCAGCAGCCAAGACACAGGGAACTATGGCTACACCTTC.

This clonotype was recorded at least ten times. V gene TRBV29-1 combines with J gene TRBJ2-2, with D uncertain. This CDR3 spans 13 amino acids. Trimming removed 4 bases from V and 1 base from J, with 7 bases in between. Germline V gives CDR1 SQVTM, CDR2 ANQGSEA. CDR3 sequence: CSVVSQNTGELFF. The CDR3 region has the DNA TGCAGCGTTGTAAGTCAGAACACCGGGGAGCTGTTTTTT.

This clonotype was seen a handful of times. The J gene is TRBJ2-2, the V gene TRBV25-1; the match to TRBD2 covers 14 bases. V dropped 2 bases and J dropped 4; count of bases not matched to a gene: 6. CDR1 is MGHDK, CDR2 SYGVNS, per germline. CDR3 size: 18 residues. The CDR3 DNA follows: TGTGCCAGCAGTGAACGACTAGCGGGGGGGCCGGGCACCGGGGAGCTGTTTTTT. It yields the protein CASSERLAGGPGTGELFF.

Regarding this clonotype: Sequence at one end of the junction differs from germline and may be a read error. The J gene is TRBJ2-3, the V gene TRBV12-3 or TRBV12-4; TRBD2 aligns across 10 bases. The CDR3 covers 18 residues. CDR3 residues: CTSSPKLAGVMSTDTQYF. The CDR3 region has the DNA TGTACCAGCAGTCCCAAGCTAGCGGGAGTAATGAGCACAGATACGCAGTATTTT.

This clonotype was seen only a few times. The junction differs from germline at one of its ends, possibly a read error. The chain couples TRBV12-3 or TRBV12-4 to TRBJ1-4, with D perhaps matching TRBD1 (5 bases). CDR3 size: 15 residues. CDR3 DNA: TGTGCCAGCGGGGGGTCAGGTTATCCTAAAGAAAAACTGTTTTTT. This sequence encodes CASGGSGYPKEKLFF.

V is TRBV6-1 and J is TRBJ2-5; D may correspond to TRBD1 or TRBD2 (5 bases each). Between the trimmed V and J ends, which lost 0 bases and 7 bases, there was a span of 15 bases. Per germline, CDR1 MNHNS and CDR2 SASEGT. This CDR3 comprises 15 residues. The CDR3 loop is CASSEAPGDVRTQYF. CDR3 coding DNA: TGTGCCAGCAGTGAAGCGCCCGGGGACGTACGGACCCAGTACTTC.

Details on this clonotype: This may arise from a read error, as a much more abundant clone is one base away. The chain joins TRBV28 to TRBJ2-5, with no clear D. Germline V gene lookup returns CDR1 MDHEN and CDR2 SYDVKM. CDR3 size: 14 residues. The V end lost 3 bases, the J end lost 2 bases, and 10 bases lay between the germline ends. The CDR3 reads CASSLMKPQETQYF. The DNA for the CDR3 is TGTGCCAGCAGTTTGATGAAACCTCAAGAGACCCAGTACTTC. Full variable domain (missing parts from reference TRBV28 and TRBJ2-5): DVKVTQSSRYLVKRTGEKVFLECVQDMDHENMFWYRQDPGLGLRLIYFSYDVKMKEKGDIPEGYSVSREKKERFSLILESASTNQTSMYLCASSLMKPQETQYFGPGTRLLVL.

This clonotype was observed a few times. The gene calls are TRBV3-1 and TRBJ2-2; D gene unclear. Germline CDR1 is LGHDT and CDR2 is YNNKEL (reference sequence). V was clipped by 4 bases and J by 6 bases, with 6 bases between them. The CDR3 spans 12 residues. CDR3 sequence reads: CASSRGPGELFF. CDR3 sequence (DNA): TGTGCCAGCAGCCGAGGTCCCGGGGAGCTGTTTTTT.

This clonotype was detected only a few times. This chain connects TRBV10-2 to TRBJ2-1; either TRBD1 or TRBD2 may supply D (5 bases each). This CDR3 has 16 residues. Germline V gene lookup returns CDR1 WSHSY and CDR2 SAAADI. V shed 10 bases and J shed 9 bases, with 28 bases lying between them. CDR3 protein: CATQQPRGTVGGEQFF. CDR3 nucleotide sequence: TGCGCCACCCAACAGCCCCGAGGGACCGTCGGAGGTGAGCAGTTCTTC.

DNA of the CDR3: TGTGCCAGCAGCTTGGCGACAGGTTGGGATTCACCCCTCCACTTT. It encodes CASSLATGWDSPLHF. V gene TRBV7-2 combines with J gene TRBJ1-6; TRBD1 is a possible D gene (6 bases). Between the trimmed V and J ends, which lost 3 bases and 8 bases, there was a span of 14 bases. CDR3 length: 15 residues. Germline V CDR1 and CDR2: SGHTA, FQGNSA.

This chain connects TRBV4-1 to TRBJ2-5; D may be TRBD1 or TRBD2 (5 bases each). V dropped 8 bases and J dropped 0 bases, with 13 bases sitting between them. The germline V gene has CDR1 MGHRA and CDR2 YSYEKL. The CDR3 contains 14 residues. In DNA, the CDR3 is TGCGCCAGCGCTGTGGGGACGTACCAAGAGACCCAGTACTTC. This translates into CASAVGTYQETQYF.

The chain couples TRBV7-9 to TRBJ2-2; D unresolved. Per germline, CDR1 SEHNR and CDR2 FQNEAQ (reference sequence). Trimming took off 1 base at V and 3 bases at J, with 9 bases between the two ends. This CDR3 is 15 amino acids long. The CDR3 nucleotides are TGTGCCAGCAGCTTAGGAGAAGCTGACACCGGGGAGCTGTTTTTT. Translating gives CASSLGEADTGELFF. Supplemented by reference TRBV7-9 and TRBJ2-2, the full variable domain reads DTGVSQNPRHKITKRGQNVTFRCDPISEHNRLYWYRQTLGQGPEFLTYFQNEAQLEKSRLLSDRFSAERPKGSFSTLEIQRTEQGDSAMYLCASSLGEADTGELFFGEGSRLTVL.

This clonotype was recorded at least ten times. This chain connects TRBV24-1 to TRBJ2-2; the D is unclear. The CDR3 runs 16 residues. Trimming cost V 1 base and J 5 bases, with 13 bases left between them. Germline V gene data show CDR1 as KGHDR and CDR2 as SFDVKD. The CDR3 protein is CATSDLSPRETGELFF. The CDR3 DNA follows: TGTGCCACCAGTGATTTATCGCCACGAGAAACCGGGGAGCTGTTTTTT.

The V gene is TRBV29-1, the J gene TRBJ2-3; D remains unclear. Trimming pared 0 bases from V and 4 bases from J, leaving 5 bases between. Germline V gene sequence: CDR1 SQVTM, CDR2 ANQGSEA. This CDR3 contains 12 residues. CDR3 loop: CSVEEAADTQYF. CDR3 in DNA: TGCAGCGTTGAAGAGGCGGCAGATACGCAGTATTTT.

This sequence joins TRBV4-3 and TRBJ2-5, with 11 bases lining up with TRBD2. The CDR3 runs to 16 residues. V trimming: 4 bases; J trimming: 5 bases; junction bases outside the gene matches: 9. Germline assignment: CDR1 LGHNA and CDR2 YSLEER. Written as DNA, the CDR3 is TGCGCCAGCAGCCCGCAACTAGCGGGAGATCGGGAGACCCAGTACTTC. Amino acid sequence: CASSPQLAGDRETQYF.

This clonotype was counted many times. This chain uses TRBV29-1 with TRBJ2-7, with TRBD1 as a possible D gene (5 bases). The CDR3 spans 14 residues. Deletions cut 2 bases from V and 5 bases from J, with 16 bases between. In germline, CDR1 is SQVTM, CDR2 ANQGSEA. CDR3 in amino acids: CSVEISQGSNEQYF. CDR3 nucleotides: TGCAGCGTTGAAATCTCCCAGGGCTCGAACGAGCAGTACTTC.

Many counts were recorded for this clonotype. This chain connects TRBV5-4 to TRBJ2-2; 13 nucleotides line up with TRBD2. V lost 1 base and J lost 0; bases outside the gene matches: 6. Germline lookup yields CDR1 SGHNT and CDR2 YYREEE (reference sequence). The CDR3 covers 19 residues. The CDR3 region is CASSLPGLAGASNTGELFF. The CDR3 bases are TGTGCCAGCAGCTTGCCCGGACTAGCGGGAGCGTCGAACACCGGGGAGCTGTTTTTT.

This clonotype was picked up many times. The genes are TRBV12-3 or TRBV12-4 and TRBJ2-1; either TRBD1 or TRBD2 may supply D (5 bases each). Trimming removed 5 bases at V and 6 bases at J, with 11 bases between. This CDR3 is 13 amino acids long. Written as DNA, the CDR3 is TGTGCCAGCAGTGAGGGACCGTTCAATGAGCAGTTCTTC. Its protein product is CASSEGPFNEQFF.

CDR3 loop: CASRIFRTGTQNTEAFF. In DNA, the CDR3 is TGTGCCAGCCGGATTTTTCGGACAGGGACCCAGAACACTGAAGCTTTCTTT. The V call is TRBV13, the J call TRBJ1-1; 8 bases are a match to TRBD1. Germline CDR1 reads PRHDT; CDR2 reads FYEKMQ (reference sequence). There are 17 residues in the CDR3. With V trimmed by 8 bases and J by 1 base, 15 bases remained unmatched.

This clonotype was counted many times. The chain uses TRBV12-3 or TRBV12-4 and TRBJ2-1; 13 bases map to TRBD2. The CDR3 runs 16 residues. With V trimmed by 2 bases and J by 5 bases, 3 bases remained unmatched. CDR3 amino acids: CASSLIGLAGDNEQFF. CDR3 nucleotide sequence: TGTGCCAGCAGTTTAATCGGACTAGCGGGAGACAATGAGCAGTTCTTC.

This clonotype was seen only a few times. The V call is TRBV7-9, the J call TRBJ1-6; a possible D gene is TRBD1 (6 bases). The germline CDR1 and CDR2 sequences are SEHNR and FQNEAQ (reference sequence). Trimming pared 5 bases from V and 10 bases from J, leaving 12 bases between. The CDR3 is 13 amino acids. CDR3 nucleotide sequence: TGTGCCAGCAGCCCGACAGGAGGGTCACCCCTCCACTTT. Encoded protein: CASSPTGGSPLHF.

The CDR3 spells CAWSRGQSGNEQFF. The CDR3 nucleotides are TGTGCCTGGAGTCGCGGACAGTCGGGTAATGAGCAGTTCTTC. The chain carries TRBV30 and TRBJ2-1; possible D gene TRBD1, 6 bases. CDR1 is GTSNPN, CDR2 SVGIG, per germline (reference sequence). CDR3 length: 14 amino acids. V shed 2 bases and J shed 7 bases, with 15 bases lying between them.

This clonotype was observed a handful of times. CDR3 protein: CASSSVTGYNEQFF. CDR3 nucleotides: TGTGCCAGCAGTTCCGTGACAGGCTACAATGAGCAGTTCTTC. V is TRBV6-2 or TRBV6-3 and J is TRBJ2-1, with D tentatively TRBD1 (6 bases). In germline, CDR1 is MNHEY, CDR2 SVGEGT. The CDR3 extends over 14 amino acids. V was trimmed by 4 bases and J by 3 bases, leaving 10 bases between them.

The chain links TRBV20-1 to TRBJ2-3, with 7 bases matching TRBD2. The trim removed 0 bases at V and 4 bases at J, leaving 7 bases unmatched. This CDR3 spans 15 amino acids. The V gene's germline CDR1 is DFQATT and CDR2 SNEGSKA (reference sequence). The CDR3 sequence: CSAREGREFADTQYF. CDR3 DNA sequence: TGCAGTGCTAGAGAGGGGCGGGAGTTCGCAGATACGCAGTATTTT.